The TCR beta chain described here comes from a study of post-analysis software for immune sequencing data. Study details: In terms of disease course, relapsing-remitting, secondary progressive and progressive-relapsing multiple sclerosis were included. Study findings and constraints: Patients had higher frequencies than controls of five TRBV segments, including TRBV5-6, TRBV5-1 and TRBV20-1.

Incorporated into the TCR beta cDNA libraries were unique molecular identifiers, which served to reduce PCR and sequencing biases. TCRdb redid the calling of the PCR reads with MiXCR, one entry per CDR3 protein. The profile covers approximately 360,000 distinct CDR3 sequences, with around a third appearing a single time and around an eighth taken by the ten largest. This clonotype occurred a few times. Its specificity is unknown. With 4 bases removed from V and 4 bases from J, the gap between germline ends came to 13 bases. In germline, CDR1 is MNHEY, CDR2 SVGAGI. CDR3 length: 14 residues. The sequencing sample was made of blood. This chain joins TRBV6-5 and TRBJ1-2; D gene unclear. This sequence originates from a girl under 18 with multiple sclerosis. The CDR3 DNA follows: TGTGCCAGCAGTTCCCTAGGAAGCGGCTATGGCTACACCTTC. It is translated as CASSSLGSGYGYTF.